A single count supports the clone carrying this T cell receptor (beta chain). The method was immunoSEQ multiplex PCR; TCRdb's version includes in-frame clones alone and lacks a portion of them. The repertoire includes more than 60,000 clones, 91% of them detected once, and around 0.81% sits in the top ten. This CDR3 has 14 amino acids. The V gene's germline CDR1 is SGDLS and CDR2 YYNGEE. Trimming cost V 0 bases and J 2 bases, with 9 bases left between them. This sample was included in a study of T cell changes during pregnancy in multiple sclerosis. The receptor comes from a female donor with multiple sclerosis, enrolled in a pregnancy study. The rearrangement uses TRBV9 and TRBJ2-7; D might be TRBD1 (5 bases). The sequencing used peripheral blood, collected before pregnancy. CDR3: CASSVEGRAYEQYF. Here the CDR3 DNA reads TGTGCCAGCAGCGTAGAGGGCAGGGCCTACGAGCAGTACTTC.